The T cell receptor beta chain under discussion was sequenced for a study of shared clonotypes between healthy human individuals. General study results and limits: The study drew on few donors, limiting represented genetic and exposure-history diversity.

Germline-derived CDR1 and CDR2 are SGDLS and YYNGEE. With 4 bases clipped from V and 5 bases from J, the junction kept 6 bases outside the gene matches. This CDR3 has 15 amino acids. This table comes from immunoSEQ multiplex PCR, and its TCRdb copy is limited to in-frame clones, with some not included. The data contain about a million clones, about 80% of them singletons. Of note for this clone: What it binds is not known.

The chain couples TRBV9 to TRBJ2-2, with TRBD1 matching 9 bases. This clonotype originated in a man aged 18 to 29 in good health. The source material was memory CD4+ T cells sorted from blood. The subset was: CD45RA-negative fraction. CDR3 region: CASSMTGGSTGELFF. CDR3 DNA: TGTGCCAGCAGCATGACAGGGGGTTCTACCGGGGAGCTGTTTTTT.